This section outlines one T cell receptor (beta chain) sequence together with its context. The antigen remains unidentified. PCR amplification relied on 60 Vbeta primers (plus 13 Jbeta primers). The data were produced by immunoSEQ multiplex PCR, yet TCRdb's version contains in-frame clones alone and is incomplete. The data hold about 140,000 clones, with over 75% observed a single time. This specimen comes from a study of cytomegalovirus exposure and HLA in healthy donors. Study-wide findings and caveats: Presence/absence analyses supposed approximately even sequencing depth among donors. When analyzed later, a missense DCLRE1C variant was found to be linked to TCR beta V- and J-gene trimming. Being productive about 87% or about 30% of the time was typical of most TCR beta V segments in an earlier analysis.

The CDR3 runs 14 residues. The germline V gene has CDR1 MNHEY and CDR2 SMNVEV (reference sequence). Trimming took 7 bases from V and 10 from J, leaving 17 bases between them. The rearrangement uses TRBV27 and TRBJ1-6; D perhaps matches TRBD1 (6 bases). This clonotype originated in a man aged 35-49 years in good health and CMV-seronegative. The specimen was PBMCs. The CDR3 DNA is TGTGCCAGCACCAGGGGCTCTCCGACGTCACCCCTCCACTTT. Protein: CASTRGSPTSPLHF.